This entry features one T cell receptor (beta chain) sequence. The source of the sample is a study of CD8+ T cells in alopecia areata. For the study at large: Treatment of the treated patients consisted of oral tofacitinib, 5 to 10 mg twice daily.

Treatment here: oral pan-JAK inhibitor, 5-10 mg twice daily. The CDR3 covers 17 residues. The ends lost 2 bases at V and 2 bases at J; junction bases unmatched: 11. CDR1 is SGHRS, CDR2 YFSETQ, per germline. Sequencing used cDNA as its template, made by extracting RNA and reverse transcribing it. TCRdb's table, derived via immunoSEQ multiplex PCR, lists solely in-frame clones and lacks some. The table includes more than 110,000 clones, roughly four fifths detected once. The chain carries TRBV5-1 and TRBJ1-2, with 8 nucleotides matching TRBD1. The sample consisted of CD8+ T cells sorted from blood, taken at week 4, from a patient treated with tofacitinib. The sequence derives from a human donor with alopecia areata. The CDR3 sequence is CASSLSGQGLRNYGYTF. DNA of the CDR3: TGCGCCAGCAGCTTATCTGGACAGGGACTAAGGAACTATGGCTACACCTTC. The variable domain in full, with the rest retrieved from reference TRBV5-1 and TRBJ1-2, is KAGVTQTPRYLIKTRGQQVTLSCSPISGHRSVSWYQQTPGQGLQFLFEYFSETQRNKGNFPGRFSGRQFSNSRSEMNVSTLELGDSALYLCASSLSGQGLRNYGYTFGSGTRLTVV.